The rows below give T cell receptor beta chains drawn from one sample of a study of Graves' ophthalmopathy and Graves' hyperthyroidism. In TCRdb, the multiplex PCR reads were re-called with MiXCR into one record per CDR3 protein. The sample yields about 700,000 distinct CDR3 sequences, over 40% seen once. The specimen sequenced was peripheral blood. Source of these receptors: an adult man with Graves' ophthalmopathy. Both conserved end residues are part of each CDR3.

>TRBJ1-2|TRBV7-2
CASSQSQTYGYTF
>TRBJ1-1|TRBV7-8
CASSLRYGNTEAFF
>TRBJ1-1|TRBV29-1
CSGRGRDTEAFF
>TRBJ1-2|TRBV9
CASSSGGLGVSERVYGYTF
>TRBJ2-5|TRBV19
CASSSPTGAETQYF
>TRBJ1-6|TRBV29-1
CSVRQVNSPLHF
>TRBJ1-1|TRBV5-6
CASSLEENTEAFF
>TRBJ1-3|TRBV20-1
CSARTSADAGNTIYF
>TRBJ2-3|TRBV2
CATKQDNTQYF
>TRBJ1-1|TRBV6-1
CAGSYELIGVTEAFF
>TRBJ2-7|TRBV7-3
CASSLNPTDEQYF
>TRBJ1-1|TRBV29-1
CSAKRVNTEAFF
>TRBJ2-5|TRBV29-1
CSVEDPRVTETQYF
>TRBJ2-1|TRBV10-3
CASSGGAGSYNEQFF
>TRBJ1-1|TRBV9
CASSFTGPNTEAFF
>TRBJ1-2|TRBV6-5
CASSYLQGAGYTF
>.|TRBV24-1
CATSDPRTEVGEQFF
>TRBJ2-5|TRBV20-1
CSAYSGTEQETQYF
>TRBJ2-2|TRBV9
CASSVAGEGQGITGELFF
>TRBJ1-1|TRBV7-8
CASSSTTDTNTEAFF
>TRBJ1-1|TRBV5-1
CASSRQGENTEAFF
>TRBJ1-5|TRBV10-2
CASSEPLGVGNQPQHF
>TRBJ1-1|TRBV6-5
CASRPAVGTEAFF
>TRBJ1-1|TRBV19
CASSTPGGSGGLNTEAFF
>TRBJ2-2|TRBV12-3/TRBV12-4
CASSLYRGLGGELFF
>TRBJ2-5|TRBV20-1
CSAPGPTGETQYF
>TRBJ2-7|TRBV7-9
CASSLPGRPQYF
>TRBJ1-1|TRBV7-9
CASSPGTGADTEAFF
>TRBJ2-7|TRBV20-1
CSARRQDSYEQYF
>TRBJ2-3|TRBV12-5
CASGPLGADTQYF
>TRBJ2-5|TRBV20-1
CSAREDRAGTQYF
>TRBJ1-6|TRBV9
CASSVGNSPLHF
>TRBJ1-1|TRBV11-2
CASSSQMGTGATTFF
>TRBJ2-5|TRBV7-2
CASSQGGEYQETQYF
>TRBJ1-6|TRBV7-2
CASSFLLRSPLHF
>TRBJ2-7|TRBV5-8
CASSSIAGGVIEQYF
>TRBJ1-5|TRBV12-3/TRBV12-4
CASSLAQGREGQPQHF